The T cell receptor (beta chain) described here comes from a study of T cell changes during pregnancy in multiple sclerosis. The V and J ends lost 2 bases and 5 bases respectively, with 7 bases between them. There are 13 residues in the CDR3. Germline V gene data show CDR1 as SGHRS and CDR2 as YFSETQ. This clone was picked up one time. TCRdb's table, derived via immunoSEQ multiplex PCR, lists solely in-frame clones and lacks some. Of under 70,000 clones listed, about 94% are singletons. Sample: CD8+ T cells from peripheral blood mononuclear cells, taken after pregnancy. The receptor was isolated from a female donor with multiple sclerosis, enrolled in a pregnancy study. V is TRBV5-1 and J is TRBJ2-2; possibly TRBD1 for D (6 bases). The CDR3, as DNA: TGCGCCAGCAGCTTCACAGGGACCGGGGAGCTGTTTTTT. Amino acid sequence: CASSFTGTGELFF.